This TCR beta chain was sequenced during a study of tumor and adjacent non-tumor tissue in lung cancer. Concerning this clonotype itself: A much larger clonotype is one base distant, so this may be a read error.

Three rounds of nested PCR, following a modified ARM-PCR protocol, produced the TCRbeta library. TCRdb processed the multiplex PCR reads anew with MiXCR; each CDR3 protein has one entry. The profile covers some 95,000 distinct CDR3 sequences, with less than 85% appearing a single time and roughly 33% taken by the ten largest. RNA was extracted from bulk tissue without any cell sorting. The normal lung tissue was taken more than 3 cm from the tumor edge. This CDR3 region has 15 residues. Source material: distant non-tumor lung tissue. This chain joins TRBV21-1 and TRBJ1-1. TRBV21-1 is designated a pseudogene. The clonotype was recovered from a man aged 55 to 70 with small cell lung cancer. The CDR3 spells CASSKCRCLNTVAFF. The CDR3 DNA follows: TGTGCCAGCAGCAAATGCCGCTGCCTGAACACTGTAGCTTTCTTT.